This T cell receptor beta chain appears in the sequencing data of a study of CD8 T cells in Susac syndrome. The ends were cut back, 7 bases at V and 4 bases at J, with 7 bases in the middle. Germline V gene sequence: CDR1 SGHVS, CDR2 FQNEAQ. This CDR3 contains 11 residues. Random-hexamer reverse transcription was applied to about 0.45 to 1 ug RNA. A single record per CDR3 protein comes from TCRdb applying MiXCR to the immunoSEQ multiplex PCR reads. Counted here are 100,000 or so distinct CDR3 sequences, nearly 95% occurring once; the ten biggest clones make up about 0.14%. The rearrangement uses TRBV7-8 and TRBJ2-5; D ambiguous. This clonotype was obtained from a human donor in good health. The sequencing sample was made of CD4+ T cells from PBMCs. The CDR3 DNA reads TGTGCCAGCACCAAAGGAGAGACCCAGTACTTC. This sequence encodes CASTKGETQYF.